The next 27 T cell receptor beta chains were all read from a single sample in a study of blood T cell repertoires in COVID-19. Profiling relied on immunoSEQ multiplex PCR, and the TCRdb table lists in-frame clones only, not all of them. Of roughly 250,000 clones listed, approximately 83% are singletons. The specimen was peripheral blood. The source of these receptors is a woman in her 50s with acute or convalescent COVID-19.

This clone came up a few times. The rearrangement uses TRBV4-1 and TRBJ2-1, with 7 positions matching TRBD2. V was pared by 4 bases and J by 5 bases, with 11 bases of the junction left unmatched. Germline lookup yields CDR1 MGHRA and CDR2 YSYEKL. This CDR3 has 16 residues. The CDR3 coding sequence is TGCGCCAGCAGCCCGCTGGGGAGCGGGAAGGACAATGAGCAGTTCTTC. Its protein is CASSPLGSGKDNEQFF.

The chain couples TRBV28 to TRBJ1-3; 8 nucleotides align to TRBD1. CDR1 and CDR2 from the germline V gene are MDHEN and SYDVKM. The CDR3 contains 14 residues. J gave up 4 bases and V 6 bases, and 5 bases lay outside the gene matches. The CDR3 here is CASSPWTGGNTIYF. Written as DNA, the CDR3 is TGTGCCAGCAGCCCGTGGACAGGGGGAAACACCATATATTTT.

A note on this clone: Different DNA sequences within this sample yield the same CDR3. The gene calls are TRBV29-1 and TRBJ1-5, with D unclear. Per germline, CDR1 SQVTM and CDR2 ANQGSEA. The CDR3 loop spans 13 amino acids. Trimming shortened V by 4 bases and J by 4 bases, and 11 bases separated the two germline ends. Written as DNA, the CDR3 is TGCAGCGTTGCGCTTGGAGTTAATCAGCCCCAGCATTTT. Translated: CSVALGVNQPQHF.

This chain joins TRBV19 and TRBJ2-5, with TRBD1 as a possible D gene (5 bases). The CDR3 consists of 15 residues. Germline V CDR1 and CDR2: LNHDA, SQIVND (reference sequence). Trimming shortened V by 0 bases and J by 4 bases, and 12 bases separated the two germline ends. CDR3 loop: CASSIDPARGETQYF. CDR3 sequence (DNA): TGTGCCAGTAGTATAGACCCGGCAAGGGGAGAGACCCAGTACTTC.

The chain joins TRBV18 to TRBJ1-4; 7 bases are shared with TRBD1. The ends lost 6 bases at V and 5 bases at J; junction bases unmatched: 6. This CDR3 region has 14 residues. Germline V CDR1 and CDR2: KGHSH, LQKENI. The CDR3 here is CASSPKTGNEKLFF. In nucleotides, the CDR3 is TGTGCCAGCTCCCCTAAGACAGGGAATGAAAAACTGTTTTTT.

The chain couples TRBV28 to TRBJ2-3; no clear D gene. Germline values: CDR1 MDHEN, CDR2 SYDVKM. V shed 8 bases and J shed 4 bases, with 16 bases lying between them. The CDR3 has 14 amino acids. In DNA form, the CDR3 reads TGTGCCAGCTGTGCTCACCTTTCGGCAGATACGCAGTATTTT. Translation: CASCAHLSADTQYF.

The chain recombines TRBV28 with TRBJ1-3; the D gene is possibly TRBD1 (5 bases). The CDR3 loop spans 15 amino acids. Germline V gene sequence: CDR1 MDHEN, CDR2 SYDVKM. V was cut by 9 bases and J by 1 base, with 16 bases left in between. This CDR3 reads CASVSGGLSGNTIYF. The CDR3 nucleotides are TGTGCCAGTGTCTCGGGGGGTTTATCTGGAAACACCATATATTTT.

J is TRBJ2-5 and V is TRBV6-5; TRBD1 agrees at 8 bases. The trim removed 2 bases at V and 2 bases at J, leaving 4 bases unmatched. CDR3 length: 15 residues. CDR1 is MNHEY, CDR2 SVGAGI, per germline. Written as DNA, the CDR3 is TGTGCCAGCAGTTACGGACAGGGACTTCAAGAGACCCAGTACTTC. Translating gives CASSYGQGLQETQYF.

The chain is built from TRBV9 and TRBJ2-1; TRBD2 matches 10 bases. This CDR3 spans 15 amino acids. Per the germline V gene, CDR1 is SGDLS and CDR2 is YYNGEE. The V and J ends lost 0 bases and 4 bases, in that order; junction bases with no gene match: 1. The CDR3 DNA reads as TGTGCCAGCAGCGTAGGTAGCGGGGGGTACAATGAGCAGTTCTTC. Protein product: CASSVGSGGYNEQFF.

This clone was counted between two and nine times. CDR3 in amino acids: CASSPRETVNTGELFF. The CDR3 DNA is TGTGCCAGCAGCCCCCGTGAGACAGTCAACACCGGGGAGCTGTTTTTT. This rearrangement joins TRBV9 to TRBJ2-2, with D maybe TRBD1 (5 bases). Germline lookup yields CDR1 SGDLS and CDR2 YYNGEE. V was pared by 4 bases and J by 2 bases, with 15 bases between. This CDR3 region has 16 residues.

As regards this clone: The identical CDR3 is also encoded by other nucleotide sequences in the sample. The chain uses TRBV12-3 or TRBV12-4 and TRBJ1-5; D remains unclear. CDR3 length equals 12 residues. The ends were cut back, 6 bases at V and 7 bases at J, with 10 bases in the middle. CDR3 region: CASRYSGQPQHF. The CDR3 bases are TGTGCCAGCAGGTACAGCGGCCAGCCCCAGCATTTT.

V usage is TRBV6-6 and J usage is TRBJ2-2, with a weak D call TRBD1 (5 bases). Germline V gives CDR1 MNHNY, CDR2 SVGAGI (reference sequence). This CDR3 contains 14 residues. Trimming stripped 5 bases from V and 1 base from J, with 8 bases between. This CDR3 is CASSPTGNTGELFF. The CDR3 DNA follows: TGTGCCAGCAGTCCCACAGGGAACACCGGGGAGCTGTTTTTT.

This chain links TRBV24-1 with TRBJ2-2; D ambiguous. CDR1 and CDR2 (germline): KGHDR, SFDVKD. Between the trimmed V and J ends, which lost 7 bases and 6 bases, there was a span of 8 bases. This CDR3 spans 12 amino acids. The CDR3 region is CATSRGSGELFF. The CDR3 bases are TGTGCCACCAGCCGAGGTTCCGGGGAGCTGTTTTTT.

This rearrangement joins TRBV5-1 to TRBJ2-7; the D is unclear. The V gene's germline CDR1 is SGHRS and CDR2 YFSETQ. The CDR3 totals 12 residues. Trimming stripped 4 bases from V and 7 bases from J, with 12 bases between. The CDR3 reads CASSHKPGEQYF. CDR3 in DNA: TGCGCCAGCAGCCACAAGCCCGGGGAGCAGTACTTC. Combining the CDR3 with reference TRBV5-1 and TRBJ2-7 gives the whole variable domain KAGVTQTPRYLIKTRGQQVTLSCSPISGHRSVSWYQQTPGQGLQFLFEYFSETQRNKGNFPGRFSGRQFSNSRSEMNVSTLELGDSALYLCASSHKPGEQYFGPGTRLTVT.

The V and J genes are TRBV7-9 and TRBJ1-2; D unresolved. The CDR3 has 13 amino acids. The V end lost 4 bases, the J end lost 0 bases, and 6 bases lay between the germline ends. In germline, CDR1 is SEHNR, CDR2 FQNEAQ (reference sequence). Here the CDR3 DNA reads TGTGCCAGCAGCTCTTTCCCTAACTATGGCTACACCTTC. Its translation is CASSSFPNYGYTF. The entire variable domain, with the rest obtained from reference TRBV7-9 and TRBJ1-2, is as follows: DTGVSQNPRHKITKRGQNVTFRCDPISEHNRLYWYRQTLGQGPEFLTYFQNEAQLEKSRLLSDRFSAERPKGSFSTLEIQRTEQGDSAMYLCASSSFPNYGYTFGSGTRLTVV.

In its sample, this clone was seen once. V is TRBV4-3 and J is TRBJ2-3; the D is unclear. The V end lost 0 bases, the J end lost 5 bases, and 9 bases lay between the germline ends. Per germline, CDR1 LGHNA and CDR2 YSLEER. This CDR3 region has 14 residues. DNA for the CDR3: TGCGCCAGCAGCCAAGACGGGTCGGGAGATACGCAGTATTTT. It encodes CASSQDGSGDTQYF.

CDR3 bases: TGCGCCGCCGCCCCGGTACCCGGGACAGGGGGCGCAGGGGAAAAACTGTTTTTT. It specifies CAAAPVPGTGGAGEKLFF. This sequence joins TRBV4-1 and TRBJ1-4, with 12 bases fitting TRBD1. CDR3 length: 18 residues. The J segment lost 8 bases and the V segment lost 11 bases, leaving 21 bases of the junction unmatched. Germline CDR1 and CDR2: MGHRA and YSYEKL.

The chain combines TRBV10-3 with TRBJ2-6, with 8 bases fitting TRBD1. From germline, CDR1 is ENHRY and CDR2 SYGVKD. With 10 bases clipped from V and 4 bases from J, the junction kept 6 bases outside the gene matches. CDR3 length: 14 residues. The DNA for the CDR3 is TGTGCCACGGACAGGGAAGCAGGGGCCAACGTCCTGACTTTC. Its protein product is CATDREAGANVLTF.

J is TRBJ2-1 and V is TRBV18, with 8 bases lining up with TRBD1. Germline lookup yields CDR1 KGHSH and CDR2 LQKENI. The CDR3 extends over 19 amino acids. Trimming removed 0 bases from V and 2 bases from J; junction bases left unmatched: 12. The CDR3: CASSPPGQGARKPYNEQFF. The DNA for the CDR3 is TGTGCCAGCTCACCACCGGGGCAGGGGGCGCGGAAGCCCTACAATGAGCAGTTCTTC.

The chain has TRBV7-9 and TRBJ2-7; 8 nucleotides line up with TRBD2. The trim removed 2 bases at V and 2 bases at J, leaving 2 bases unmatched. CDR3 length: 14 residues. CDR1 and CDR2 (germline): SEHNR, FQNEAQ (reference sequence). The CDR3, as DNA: TGTGCCAGCAGCTTATCCGGGAGGGCCTACGAGCAGTACTTC. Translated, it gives CASSLSGRAYEQYF.

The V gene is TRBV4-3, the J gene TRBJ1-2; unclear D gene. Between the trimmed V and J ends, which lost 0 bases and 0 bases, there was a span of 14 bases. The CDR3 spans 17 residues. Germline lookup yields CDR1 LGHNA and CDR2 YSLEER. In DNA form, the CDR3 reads TGCGCCAGCAGCCAAGATCTGGAGCAGCCCGCTAACTATGGCTACACCTTC. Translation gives CASSQDLEQPANYGYTF.

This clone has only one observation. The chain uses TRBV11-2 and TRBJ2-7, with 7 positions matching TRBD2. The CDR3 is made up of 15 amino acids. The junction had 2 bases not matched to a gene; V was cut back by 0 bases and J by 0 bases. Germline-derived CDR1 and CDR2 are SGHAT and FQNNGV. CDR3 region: CASSLERTSSYEQYF. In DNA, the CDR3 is TGTGCCAGCAGCTTAGAACGGACTAGCTCCTACGAGCAGTACTTC.

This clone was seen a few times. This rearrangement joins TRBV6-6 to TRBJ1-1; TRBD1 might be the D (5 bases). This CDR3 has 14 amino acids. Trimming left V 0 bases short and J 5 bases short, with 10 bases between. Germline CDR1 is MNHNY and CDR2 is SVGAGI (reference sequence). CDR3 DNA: TGTGCCAGCAGTTACTCTGGGGCTGGGACTGAAGCTTTCTTT. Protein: CASSYSGAGTEAFF.

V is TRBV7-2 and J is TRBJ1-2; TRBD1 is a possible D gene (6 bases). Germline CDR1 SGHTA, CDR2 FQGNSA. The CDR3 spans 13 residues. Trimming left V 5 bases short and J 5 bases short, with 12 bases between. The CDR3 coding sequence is TGTGCCAGCAGCCCGGAACAGGGATATGGCTACACCTTC. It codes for CASSPEQGYGYTF.

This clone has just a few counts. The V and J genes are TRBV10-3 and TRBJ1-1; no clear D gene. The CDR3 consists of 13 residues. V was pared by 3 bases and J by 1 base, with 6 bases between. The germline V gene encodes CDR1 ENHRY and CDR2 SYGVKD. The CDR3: CAISDRPNTEAFF. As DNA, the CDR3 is TGTGCCATCAGTGACAGGCCGAACACTGAAGCTTTCTTT.

The CDR3: CASSPSGLAGDNEQFF. The CDR3 DNA reads as TGTGCCAGCAGCCCCTCCGGACTAGCGGGGGACAATGAGCAGTTCTTC. The gene calls are TRBV11-1 and TRBJ2-1; 13 nucleotides match TRBD2. Germline assignment: CDR1 SGHAT and CDR2 FQDESV (reference sequence). J gave up 5 bases and V 5 bases, and 6 bases lay outside the gene matches. The CDR3 has 16 amino acids.

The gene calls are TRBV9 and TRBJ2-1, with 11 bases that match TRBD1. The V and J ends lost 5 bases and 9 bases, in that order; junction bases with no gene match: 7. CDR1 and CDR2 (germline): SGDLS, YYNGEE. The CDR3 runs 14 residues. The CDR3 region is CASRVGQGVGEQFF. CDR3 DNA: TGTGCCAGCAGGGTGGGACAGGGGGTAGGTGAGCAGTTCTTC.